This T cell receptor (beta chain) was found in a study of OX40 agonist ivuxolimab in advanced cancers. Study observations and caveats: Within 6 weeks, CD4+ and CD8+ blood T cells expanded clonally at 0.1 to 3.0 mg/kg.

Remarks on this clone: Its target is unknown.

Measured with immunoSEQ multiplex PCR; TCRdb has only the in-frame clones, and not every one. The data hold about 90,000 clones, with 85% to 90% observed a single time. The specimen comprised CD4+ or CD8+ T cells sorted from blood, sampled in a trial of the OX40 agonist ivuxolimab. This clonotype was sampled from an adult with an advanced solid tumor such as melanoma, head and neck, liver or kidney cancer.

In DNA form, the CDR3 reads TGTGCCAGCAGCTCCCACTACGAGCAGTACTTC. Amino acid sequence: CASSSHYEQYF. J is TRBJ2-7 and V is TRBV11-2; D not certain. V was clipped by 4 bases and J by 3 bases, with 4 bases between them. The CDR3 is made up of 11 amino acids. Germline V gives CDR1 SGHAT, CDR2 FQNNGV.